This record concerns one T cell receptor beta chain sequence. In the same sample, other DNA sequences code for this CDR3. The source of the sample is a study of T cell changes during pregnancy in multiple sclerosis. Profiled with immunoSEQ multiplex PCR; TCRdb holds only in-frame clones, not every one. Of tens of thousands of clones listed, 93% are singletons. The trim removed 2 bases at V and 3 bases at J, leaving 0 bases unmatched. CDR3 length: 14 amino acids. Germline V gene lookup returns CDR1 MRHNA and CDR2 SNTAGT. This clonotype originated in a female donor with multiple sclerosis, enrolled in a pregnancy study. Specimen: peripheral blood, collected in the second trimester of pregnancy. V is TRBV6-4 and J is TRBJ2-2; 7 bases agree with TRBD2. The DNA for the CDR3 is TGTGCCAGCAGTGACGGGAGGGACACCGGGGAGCTGTTTTTT. Translated, it gives CASSDGRDTGELFF.